The TCR beta chain under discussion was sequenced for a study of regulatory T cells in long-lasting Graves disease. Described time point: newly diagnosed GD, antithyroid drugs for less than 3 months. From PBMCs, RNA was extracted and then used to make the TCR library. A peripheral blood sample, nine milliliters in volume, was drawn into EDTA tubes. CDR1 is MGHRA, CDR2 YSYEKL, per germline. J was trimmed by 4 bases and V by 3 bases; bases with no gene match: 6. This CDR3 is 16 amino acids long. This clonotype occurred many times. For TCR beta, libraries came from iRepertoire HTBI primers and Arm-PCR of CDR3 regions. Original processing methods: Segment identification across samples yielded about 60 TRBV and 14 TRBJ segments. MiXCR was run by TCRdb on the multiplex PCR reads, yielding one entry per CDR3 protein. The V and J calls and clone size come from TCRdb's table, not from the authors' own analysis. The sample shows about 610,000 distinct CDR3 sequences, about 15% of them seen only once.

The sample also formed part of further work on T cells in Graves' hyperthyroidism and ophthalmopathy. That source adds: The TCR CDR3 first-round RT-PCR relied on the HTBI primer set. Blood also held most thyroid clonotypes expanded beyond 0.001.

This sequence originates from a man between 18 and 35 years old with Graves disease. The source was peripheral blood mononuclear cells (PBMCs), collected at new diagnosis, from a patient treated with antithyroid drugs. The chain joins TRBV4-1 to TRBJ2-7, with TRBD2 matching 13 bases. In nucleotides, the CDR3 is TGCGCCAGCAGCCAGGCACTAGCGGGAGGGGTTTACGAGCAGTACTTC. This gives the protein CASSQALAGGVYEQYF.